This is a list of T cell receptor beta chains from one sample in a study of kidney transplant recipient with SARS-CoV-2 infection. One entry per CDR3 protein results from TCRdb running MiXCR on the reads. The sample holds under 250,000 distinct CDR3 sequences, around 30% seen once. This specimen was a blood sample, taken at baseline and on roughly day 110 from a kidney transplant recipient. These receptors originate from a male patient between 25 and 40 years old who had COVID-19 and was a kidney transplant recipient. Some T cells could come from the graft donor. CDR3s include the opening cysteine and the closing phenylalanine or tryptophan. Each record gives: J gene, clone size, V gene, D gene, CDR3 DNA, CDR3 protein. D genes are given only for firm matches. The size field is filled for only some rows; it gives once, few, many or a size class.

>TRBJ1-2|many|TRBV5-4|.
TGTGCCAGCTGGGAAACCGTACCAGGAAAGACCTATGGCTACACCTTC
CASWETVPGKTYGYTF
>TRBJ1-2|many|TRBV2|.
TGTGCCAGCAGTGAAATTAGGGGTGGCTACACCTTC
CASSEIRGGYTF
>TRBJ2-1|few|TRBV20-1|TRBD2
TGCAGTGCTTCTTACCTCTCTAGCGGGAGGACCTTGGTTGAGCAGTTCTTC
CSASYLSSGRTLVEQFF
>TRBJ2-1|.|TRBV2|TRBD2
TGTGCCAGCAGTGAAGCCGCTAGCGGACTATACAATGAGCAGTTCTTC
CASSEAASGLYNEQFF
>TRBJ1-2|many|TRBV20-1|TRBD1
TGCAGTGCTACGAGACCTGGGACAGGGAATGGCTACACCTTC
CSATRPGTGNGYTF
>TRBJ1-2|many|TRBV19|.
TGTGCCAGTAGTGGACAACCGACAAATCGAAAGACCTATGGCTACACCTTC
CASSGQPTNRKTYGYTF
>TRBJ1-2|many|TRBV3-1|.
TGTGCCAGCAGCACGCTGAGCACCCTTCGAAAGACCTATGGCTACACCTTC
CASSTLSTLRKTYGYTF
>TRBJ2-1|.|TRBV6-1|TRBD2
TGTGCCAGCAGTGAAGAAGCGGGGGGGTGCAATGAGCAGTTCTTC
CASSEEAGGCNEQFF
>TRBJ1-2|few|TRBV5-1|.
TGCGCCAGCTCCTGGAAATCGGTTCGAAAGACCTATGGCTACACCTTC
CASSWKSVRKTYGYTF
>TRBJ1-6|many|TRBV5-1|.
TGTGCCAGCAGCTTAGAGAGCTCCTATAATTCACCCCTCCACTTT
CASSLESSYNSPLHF
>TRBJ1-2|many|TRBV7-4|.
TGTGCCAGCAGCGCGCAGCATTCAGCTCGAAAGACCTATGGCTACACCTTC
CASSAQHSARKTYGYTF
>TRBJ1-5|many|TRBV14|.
TGTGCCAGCAGCCAAGATTCATCTATCACGGGGGGTCGGAATCAGCCCCAGCATTTT
CASSQDSSITGGRNQPQHF
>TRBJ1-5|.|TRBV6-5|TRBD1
TGTGCCAGCAGGCACCTCGGGACAGGGGTAAATCAGCCCCAGCATTTT
CASRHLGTGVNQPQHF
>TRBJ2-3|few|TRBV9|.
TGTGCCAGCAGCGCACGACAGGACAGATCTAGCACAGATACGCAGTATTTT
CASSARQDRSSTDTQYF
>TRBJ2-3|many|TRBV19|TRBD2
TGTGCCAGTAGTATCTTAGCGGGGGGGCGAGATACGCAGTATTTT
CASSILAGGRDTQYF
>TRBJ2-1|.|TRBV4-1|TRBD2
TGCGCCAGCAGCCAAGGAGTCGGGGGGGGTGAGCAGTTCTTC
CASSQGVGGGEQFF
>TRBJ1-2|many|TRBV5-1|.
TGCGCCAGCTCAATGGGATCGGTTCGAAAGACCTATGGCTACACCTTC
CASSMGSVRKTYGYTF
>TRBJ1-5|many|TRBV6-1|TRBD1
TGTGCCAGCAGTCCTCGAACAGACAGGGTTGGGGTATATAGCAATCAGCCCCAGCATTTT
CASSPRTDRVGVYSNQPQHF
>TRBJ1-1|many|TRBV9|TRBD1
TGTGCCAGCAGTGACCGGGACAGCGGGCGGGAAGCTTTCTTT
CASSDRDSGREAFF
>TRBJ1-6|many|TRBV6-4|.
TGTGCCAGCAGTGACACACAGTCGTCACCCCTCCACTTT
CASSDTQSSPLHF
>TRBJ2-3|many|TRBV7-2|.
TGTGCCAGCAGCAGCAGAGGGGCGACAGATACGCAGTATTTT
CASSSRGATDTQYF
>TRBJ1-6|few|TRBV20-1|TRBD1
TGCAGTGCGAGGGACAGGAGCTCCTATAATTCACCCCTCCACTTT
CSARDRSSYNSPLHF
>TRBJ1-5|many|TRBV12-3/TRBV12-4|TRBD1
TGTGCCAGCAGTTACAGGGGGCAGGGGCAGCCCCAGCATTTT
CASSYRGQGQPQHF
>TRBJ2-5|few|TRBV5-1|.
TGCGCCAGCAGCCCCACAGCGACAGTCCAAGAGACCCAGTACTTC
CASSPTATVQETQYF
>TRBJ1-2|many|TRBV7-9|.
TGTGCCAGCAGCACTGCGACATACCATGGAAAGACCTATGGCTACACCTTC
CASSTATYHGKTYGYTF
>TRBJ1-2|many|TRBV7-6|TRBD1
TGTGCCAGCAGCTTAGGGGCAGGGGGGAACTATGGCTACACCTTC
CASSLGAGGNYGYTF
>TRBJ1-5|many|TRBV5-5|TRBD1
TGTGCCAGCAGCCGGACAGGGGGCACTCAGCCCCAGCATTTT
CASSRTGGTQPQHF
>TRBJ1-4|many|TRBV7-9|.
TGTGCCAGCAGCCCCTGGGGGGGCGAGGGTGAAAAACTGTTTTTT
CASSPWGGEGEKLFF
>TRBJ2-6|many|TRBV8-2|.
TGTGGCAGAATGGAAAGGATAACACAAAGTCGGGCCAACGTCCTGACTTTC
CGRMERITQSRANVLTF
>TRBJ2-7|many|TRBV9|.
TGTGCCAGCAGTGAGGGACTCCTAAGCTCCTACGAGCAGTACTTC
CASSEGLLSSYEQYF
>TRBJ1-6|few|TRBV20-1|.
TGCAGTGCTAGAATGCCACGGGGCGAAACTTCACCCCTCCACTTT
CSARMPRGETSPLHF
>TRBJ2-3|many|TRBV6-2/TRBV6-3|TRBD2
TGTGCCAGCAGTTACCTAGGGACTAGCGGGGGCGCTGGAACAGATACGCAGTATTTT
CASSYLGTSGGAGTDTQYF
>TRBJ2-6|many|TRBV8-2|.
TGTGGCAAAACCCTGAGGATAACACAAAGTCGGGCCAACGTCCTGACTTTC
CGKTLRITQSRANVLTF
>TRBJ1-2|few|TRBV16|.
TGTGCCAGCAGCAGGAGGAAGGTCGTTAGAAAGACCTATGGCTACACCTTC
CASSRRKVVRKTYGYTF
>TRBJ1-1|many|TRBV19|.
TGTGCCAGTAGTCTGGCACGGGAAGCTTTCTTT
CASSLAREAFF
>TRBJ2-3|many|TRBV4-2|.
TGTGCCAGCAGCCCAGGAACCGGGGCCAGCACAGATACGCAGTATTTT
CASSPGTGASTDTQYF
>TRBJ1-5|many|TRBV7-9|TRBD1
TGTGCCAGCAGCCCCGGGTGGACAGGGGGTGAGGGTCAGCCCCAGCATTTT
CASSPGWTGGEGQPQHF
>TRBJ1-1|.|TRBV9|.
TGTGCCAGCGGCCCCCCTCGAACTGAAGCTTTCTTT
CASGPPRTEAFF